This T cell receptor beta chain was observed in a study of blood T cell repertoires in COVID-19. Study details: COVID-19 samples collected from the United States, Italy and Spain covered acute and convalescent phases. T cells, B-cell-depleted T cells, or PBMCs provided the cDNA or gDNA that served as material.

Original processing methods: Quantification of nucleated cells was approximated via reference gene primer amplification. Some clones are missing from TCRdb's copy, which holds only in-frame ones; the method was immunoSEQ multiplex PCR. V and J calls and clone size follow that table, whereas D and trimming were derived from the DNA. The table has under 25,000 clones, roughly 87% seen once. Source material: peripheral blood. The clonotype originates from a human donor with active COVID-19. The donor label of this sample is uncertain.

The CDR3 loop reads CASSKRGASGPTDTQYF. CDR3 nucleotides: TGTGCCAGCAGCAAAAGGGGGGCTAGCGGACCTACAGATACGCAGTATTTT. V is TRBV21-1 and J is TRBJ2-3; the table's D call TRBD2 went unverified against the DNA. TRBV21-1 is flagged as a pseudogene. This CDR3 is 17 amino acids long.